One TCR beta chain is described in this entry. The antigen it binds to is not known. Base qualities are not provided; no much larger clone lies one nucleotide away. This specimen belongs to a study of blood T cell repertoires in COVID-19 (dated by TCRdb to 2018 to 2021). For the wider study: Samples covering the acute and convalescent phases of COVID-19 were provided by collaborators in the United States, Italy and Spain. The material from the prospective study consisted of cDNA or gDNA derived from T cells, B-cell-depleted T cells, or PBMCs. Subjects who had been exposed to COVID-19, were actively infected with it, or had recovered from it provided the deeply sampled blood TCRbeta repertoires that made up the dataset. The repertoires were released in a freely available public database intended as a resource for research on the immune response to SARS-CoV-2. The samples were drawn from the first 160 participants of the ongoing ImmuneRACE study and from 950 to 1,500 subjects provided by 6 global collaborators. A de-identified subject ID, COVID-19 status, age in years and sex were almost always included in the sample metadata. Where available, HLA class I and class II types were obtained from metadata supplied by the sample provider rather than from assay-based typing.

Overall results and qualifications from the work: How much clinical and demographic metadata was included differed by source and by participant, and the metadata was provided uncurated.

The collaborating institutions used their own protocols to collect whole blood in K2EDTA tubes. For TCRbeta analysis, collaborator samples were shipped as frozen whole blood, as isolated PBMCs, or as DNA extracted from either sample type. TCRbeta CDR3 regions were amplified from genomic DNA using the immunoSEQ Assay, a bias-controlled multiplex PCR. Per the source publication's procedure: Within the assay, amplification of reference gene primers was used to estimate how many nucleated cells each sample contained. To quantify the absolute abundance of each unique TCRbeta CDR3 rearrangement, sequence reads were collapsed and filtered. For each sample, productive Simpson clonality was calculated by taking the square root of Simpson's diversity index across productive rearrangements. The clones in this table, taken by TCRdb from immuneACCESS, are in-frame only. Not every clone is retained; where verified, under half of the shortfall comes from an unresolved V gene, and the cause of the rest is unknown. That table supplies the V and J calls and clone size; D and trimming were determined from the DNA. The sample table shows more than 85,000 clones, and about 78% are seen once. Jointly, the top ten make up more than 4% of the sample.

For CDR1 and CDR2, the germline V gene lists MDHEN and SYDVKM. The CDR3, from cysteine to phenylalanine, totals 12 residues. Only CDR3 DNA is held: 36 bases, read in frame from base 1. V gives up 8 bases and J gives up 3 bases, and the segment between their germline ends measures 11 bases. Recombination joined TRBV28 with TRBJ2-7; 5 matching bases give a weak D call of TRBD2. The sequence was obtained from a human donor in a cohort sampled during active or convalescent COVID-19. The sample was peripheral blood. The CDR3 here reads CASSPGGYEQYF. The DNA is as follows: TGTGCCAGCTCCCCAGGAGGCTACGAGCAGTACTTC.